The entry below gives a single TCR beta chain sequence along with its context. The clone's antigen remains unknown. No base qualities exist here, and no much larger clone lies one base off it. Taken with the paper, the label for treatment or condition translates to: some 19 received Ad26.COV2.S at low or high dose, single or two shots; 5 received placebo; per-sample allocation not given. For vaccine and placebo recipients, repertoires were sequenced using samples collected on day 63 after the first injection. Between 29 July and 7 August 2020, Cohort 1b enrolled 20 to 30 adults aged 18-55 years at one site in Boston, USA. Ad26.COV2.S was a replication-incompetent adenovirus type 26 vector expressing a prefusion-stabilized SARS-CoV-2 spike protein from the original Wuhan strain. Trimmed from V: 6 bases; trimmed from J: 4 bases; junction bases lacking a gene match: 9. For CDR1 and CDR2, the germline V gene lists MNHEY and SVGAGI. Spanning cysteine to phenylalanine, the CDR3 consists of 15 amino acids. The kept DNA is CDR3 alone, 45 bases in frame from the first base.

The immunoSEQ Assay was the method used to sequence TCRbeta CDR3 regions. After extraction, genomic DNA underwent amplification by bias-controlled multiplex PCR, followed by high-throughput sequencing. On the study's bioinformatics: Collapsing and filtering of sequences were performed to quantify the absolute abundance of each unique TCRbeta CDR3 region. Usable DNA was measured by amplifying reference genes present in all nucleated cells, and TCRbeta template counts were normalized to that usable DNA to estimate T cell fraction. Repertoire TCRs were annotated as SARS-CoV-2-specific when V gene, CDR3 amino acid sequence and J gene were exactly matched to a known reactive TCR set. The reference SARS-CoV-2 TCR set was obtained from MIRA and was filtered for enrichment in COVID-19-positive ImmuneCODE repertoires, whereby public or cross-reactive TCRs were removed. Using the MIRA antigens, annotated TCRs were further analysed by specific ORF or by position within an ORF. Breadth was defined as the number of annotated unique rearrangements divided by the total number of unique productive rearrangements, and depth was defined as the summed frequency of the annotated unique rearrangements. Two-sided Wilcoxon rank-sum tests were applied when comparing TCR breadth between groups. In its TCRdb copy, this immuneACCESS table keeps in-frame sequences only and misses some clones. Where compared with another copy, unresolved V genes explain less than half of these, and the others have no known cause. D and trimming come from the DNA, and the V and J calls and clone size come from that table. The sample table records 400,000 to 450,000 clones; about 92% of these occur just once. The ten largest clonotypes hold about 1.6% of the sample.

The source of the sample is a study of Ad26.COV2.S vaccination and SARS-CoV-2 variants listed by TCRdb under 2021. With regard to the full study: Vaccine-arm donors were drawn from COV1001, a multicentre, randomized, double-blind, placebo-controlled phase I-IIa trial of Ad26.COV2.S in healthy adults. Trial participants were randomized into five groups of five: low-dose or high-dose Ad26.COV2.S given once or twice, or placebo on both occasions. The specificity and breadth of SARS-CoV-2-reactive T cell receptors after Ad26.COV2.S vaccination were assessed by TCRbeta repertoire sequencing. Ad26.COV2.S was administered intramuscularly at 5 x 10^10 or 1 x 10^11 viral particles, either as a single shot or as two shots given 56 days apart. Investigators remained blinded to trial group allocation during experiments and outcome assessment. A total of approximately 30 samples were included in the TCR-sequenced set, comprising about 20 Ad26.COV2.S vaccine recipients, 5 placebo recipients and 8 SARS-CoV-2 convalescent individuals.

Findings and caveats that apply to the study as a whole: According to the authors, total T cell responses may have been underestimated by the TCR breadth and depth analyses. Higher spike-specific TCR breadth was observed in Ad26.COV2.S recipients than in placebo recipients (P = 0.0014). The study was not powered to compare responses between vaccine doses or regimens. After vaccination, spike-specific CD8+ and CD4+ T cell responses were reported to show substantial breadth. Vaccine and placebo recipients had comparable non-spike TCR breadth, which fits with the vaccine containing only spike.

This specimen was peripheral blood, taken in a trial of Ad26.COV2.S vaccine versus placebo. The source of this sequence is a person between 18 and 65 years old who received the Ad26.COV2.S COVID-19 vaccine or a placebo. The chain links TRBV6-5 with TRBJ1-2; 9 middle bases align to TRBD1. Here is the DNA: TGTGCCAGCAGCTCAAGGGACAGGGCCCCCTATGGCTACACCTTC. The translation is CASSSRDRAPYGYTF.